The 2 T cell receptor beta chains listed next were all sequenced from one sample in a study of T cells in Graves' hyperthyroidism and ophthalmopathy. There were TCR beta CDR3 regions amplified from RNA transcripts. Carried out on the TCR CDR3, a first-round RT-PCR used the HTBI primer set. Each CDR3 protein is one row after TCRdb ran MiXCR on the multiplex PCR reads. The data show over 350,000 distinct CDR3 sequences, with about a fifth seen just once and over 35% held by the top ten. Specimen: blood. The receptors come from a man aged 18 to 35 with Graves' ophthalmopathy.

This clonotype was observed at least ten times. V usage is TRBV2 and J usage is TRBJ1-5; D is unclear. The CDR3 consists of 13 residues. The ends were cut back, 4 bases at V and 5 bases at J, with 9 bases in the middle. Germline CDR1 and CDR2: SNHLY and FYNNEI. As DNA, the CDR3 is TGTGCCAGCAGTGGTCCCGATTATCAGCCCCAGCATTTT. Translating it yields CASSGPDYQPQHF.

This sequence joins TRBV29-1 and TRBJ1-2; D is undetermined. Germline CDR1 reads SQVTM; CDR2 reads ANQGSEA. Trimming took off 3 bases at V and 4 bases at J, with 9 bases between the two ends. This CDR3 is 12 amino acids long. The CDR3, as DNA: TGCAGCGTTGATAACAGTCCCTATGGCTACACCTTC. Translated: CSVDNSPYGYTF.